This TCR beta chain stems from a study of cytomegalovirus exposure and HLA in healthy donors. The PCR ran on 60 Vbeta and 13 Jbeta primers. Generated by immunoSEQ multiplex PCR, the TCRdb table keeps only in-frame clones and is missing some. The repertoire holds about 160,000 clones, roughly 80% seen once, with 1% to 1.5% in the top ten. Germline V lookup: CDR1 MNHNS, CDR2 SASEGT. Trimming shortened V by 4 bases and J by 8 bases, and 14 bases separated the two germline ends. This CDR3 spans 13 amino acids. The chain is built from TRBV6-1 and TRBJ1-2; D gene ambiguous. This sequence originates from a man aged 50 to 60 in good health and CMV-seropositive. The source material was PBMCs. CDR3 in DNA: TGTGCCAGCAGTGCCCAGGAGGCTAGCGGCTACACCTTC. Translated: CASSAQEASGYTF.